This T cell receptor beta chain was sequenced in a study of shared clonotypes between healthy human individuals. Study overall: There were three CD4 naive, three CD4 memory, two CD8 naive and one CD8 memory plates per donor. General study results and limits: Represented diversity (both genetic and exposure-history) was limited by the small number of donors. Rarefaction revealed incomplete sorted-subset sequencing despite large depth.

CDR1 is SGHRS and CDR2 is YFSETQ in the germline V gene. V lost 4 bases and J 0 bases, leaving 16 bases between the germline ends. This CDR3 contains 16 residues. Only in-frame clones appear in the TCRdb table, and some are missing; sequencing was by immunoSEQ multiplex PCR. Of more than 2,000,000 clones in the sample, 90% to 95% were seen once. Comment on this clone: Its antigen remains unidentified.

J is TRBJ1-2 and V is TRBV5-1; no clear D. Sequenced sample: naive CD4+ T cells from PBMCs. Subset indicated: CD45RA+ positively selected. This clonotype originated in a man between 18 and 35 years old in good health. Some clones in this sample may be carry-over from other donors' samples. The CDR3 here is CASSQPTPGTNYGYTF. CDR3 DNA: TGCGCCAGCAGCCAGCCAACCCCCGGGACTAACTATGGCTACACCTTC. Drawing the rest from reference TRBV5-1 and TRBJ1-2, the complete variable domain is KAGVTQTPRYLIKTRGQQVTLSCSPISGHRSVSWYQQTPGQGLQFLFEYFSETQRNKGNFPGRFSGRQFSNSRSEMNVSTLELGDSALYLCASSQPTPGTNYGYTFGSGTRLTVV.